This T cell receptor beta chain was observed in a study of cytomegalovirus exposure and HLA in healthy donors. Study summary: There were more than 350 genotyped donors. Of these, roughly 86% fell in the genetic ancestry cluster associated with self-reported Caucasian donors.

Concerning this clone itself: Its antigen remains unidentified.

The trim removed 3 bases at V and 7 bases at J, leaving 4 bases unmatched. The CDR3 loop spans 13 amino acids. From germline, CDR1 is SGHDN and CDR2 FVKESK. Overall study results and limits: Association of a missense DCLRE1C variant with TCR beta V- and J-gene trimming was reported in a later analysis.

PCR involved 60 Vbeta and 13 Jbeta primers. Data came from immunoSEQ multiplex PCR; TCRdb stores just in-frame clones and leaves some out. The top ten clones hold roughly 1.5% of a sample with roughly 200,000 clones, roughly 80% of them seen once. The gene calls are TRBV14 and TRBJ2-3; 7 bases map to TRBD2. This TCR was recovered from a young woman in good health and CMV-seronegative. Sample: PBMCs. CDR3 coding DNA: TGTGCCAGCAGCCAGGGGGAGGGGAATACGCAGTATTTT. Translating it yields CASSQGEGNTQYF.